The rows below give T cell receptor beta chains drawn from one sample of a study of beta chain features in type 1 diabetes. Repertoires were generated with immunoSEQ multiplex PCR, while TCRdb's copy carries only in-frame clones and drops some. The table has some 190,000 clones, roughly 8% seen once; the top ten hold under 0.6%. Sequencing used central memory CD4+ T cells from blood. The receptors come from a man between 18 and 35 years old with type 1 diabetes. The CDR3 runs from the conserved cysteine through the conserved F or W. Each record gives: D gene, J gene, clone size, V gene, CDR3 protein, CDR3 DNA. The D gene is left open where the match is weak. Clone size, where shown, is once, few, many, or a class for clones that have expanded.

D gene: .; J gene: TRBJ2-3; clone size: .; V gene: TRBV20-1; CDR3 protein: CSATPGDTQYF; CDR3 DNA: TGCAGTGCTACTCCGGGGGATACGCAGTATTTT
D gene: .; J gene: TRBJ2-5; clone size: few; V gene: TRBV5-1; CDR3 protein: CASRWDSIQETQYF; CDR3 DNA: TGCGCCAGCAGATGGGACTCTATACAAGAGACCCAGTACTTC
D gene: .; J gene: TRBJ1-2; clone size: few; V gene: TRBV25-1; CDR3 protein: CASSPGTLYGYTF; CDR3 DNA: TGTGCCAGCAGTCCCGGGACACTCTATGGCTACACCTTC
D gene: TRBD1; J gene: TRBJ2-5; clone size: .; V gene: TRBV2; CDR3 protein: CASRHRQGGQETQYF; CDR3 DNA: TGTGCCAGCAGACATCGACAGGGGGGTCAAGAGACCCAGTACTTC
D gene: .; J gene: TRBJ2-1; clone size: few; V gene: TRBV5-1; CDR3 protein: CASSLGVSDEQFF; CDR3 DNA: TGCGCCAGCAGCTTGGGAGTTAGCGATGAGCAGTTCTTC
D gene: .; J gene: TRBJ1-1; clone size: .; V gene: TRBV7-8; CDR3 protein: CASSFWAMNTEAFF; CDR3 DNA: TGTGCCAGCAGCTTTTGGGCTATGAACACTGAAGCTTTCTTT
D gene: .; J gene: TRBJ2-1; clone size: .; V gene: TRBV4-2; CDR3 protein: CASSQDFWSEQFF; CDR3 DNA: TGTGCCAGCAGCCAAGATTTTTGGAGTGAGCAGTTCTTC
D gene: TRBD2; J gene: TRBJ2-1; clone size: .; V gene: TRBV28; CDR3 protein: CAGQYSGANNEQFF; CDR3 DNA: TGTGCCGGCCAATATAGCGGGGCAAACAATGAGCAGTTCTTC
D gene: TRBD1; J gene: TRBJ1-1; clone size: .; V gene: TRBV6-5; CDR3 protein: CASSHRGWNTEAFF; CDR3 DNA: TGTGCCAGCAGCCACAGGGGGTGGAACACTGAAGCTTTCTTT
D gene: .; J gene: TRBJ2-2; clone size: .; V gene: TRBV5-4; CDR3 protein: CAIQGQNTGELFF; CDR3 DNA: TGTGCCATCCAGGGACAGAACACCGGGGAGCTGTTTTTT
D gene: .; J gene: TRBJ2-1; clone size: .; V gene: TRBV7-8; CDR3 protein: CASSADSRAYNEQFF; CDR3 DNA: TGTGCCAGCAGCGCGGACTCCCGCGCCTACAATGAGCAGTTCTTC
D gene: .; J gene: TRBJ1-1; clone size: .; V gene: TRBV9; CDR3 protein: CASSVEAGGTEAFF; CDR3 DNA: TGTGCCAGCAGCGTAGAAGCAGGAGGAACTGAAGCTTTCTTT
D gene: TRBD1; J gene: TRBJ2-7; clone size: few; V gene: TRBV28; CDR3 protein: CASIGRDRGRGQYF; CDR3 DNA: TGTGCCAGCATTGGCCGGGACAGGGGGCGAGGGCAGTACTTC
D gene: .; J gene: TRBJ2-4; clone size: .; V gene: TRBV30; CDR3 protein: CAYENPGAAKNIQYF; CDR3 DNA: TGTGCCTATGAAAATCCAGGGGCAGCCAAAAACATTCAGTACTTC
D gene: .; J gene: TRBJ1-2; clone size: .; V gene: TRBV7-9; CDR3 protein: CASSLLGAYGYTF; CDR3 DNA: TGTGCCAGCAGCTTATTGGGGGCATATGGCTACACCTTC
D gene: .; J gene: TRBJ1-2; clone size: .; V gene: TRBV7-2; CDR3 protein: CASSLDRAPSDTF; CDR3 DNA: TGTGCCAGCAGCTTAGACAGGGCACCCAGTGACACCTTC
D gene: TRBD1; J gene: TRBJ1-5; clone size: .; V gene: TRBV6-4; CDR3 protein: CASGVGQGNQPQHF; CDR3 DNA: TGTGCCAGCGGCGTGGGACAGGGGAATCAGCCCCAGCATTTT
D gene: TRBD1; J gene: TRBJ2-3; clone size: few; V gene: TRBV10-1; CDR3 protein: CASSRGQGATDTQYF; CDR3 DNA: TGCGCCAGCAGTCGAGGACAGGGGGCCACAGATACGCAGTATTTT
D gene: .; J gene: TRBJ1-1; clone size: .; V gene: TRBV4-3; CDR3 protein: CASSQGVGRRSTEAFF; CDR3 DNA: TGCGCCAGCAGCCAAGGGGTAGGGAGAAGGAGTACTGAAGCTTTCTTT
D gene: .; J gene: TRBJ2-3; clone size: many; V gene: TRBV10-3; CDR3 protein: CATQGWSTDTQYF; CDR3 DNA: TGTGCCACCCAGGGCTGGAGCACAGATACGCAGTATTTT
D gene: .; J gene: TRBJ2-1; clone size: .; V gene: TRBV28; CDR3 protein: CASTLRGSYNEQFF; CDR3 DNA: TGTGCCAGCACCCTTCGGGGGTCCTACAATGAGCAGTTCTTC
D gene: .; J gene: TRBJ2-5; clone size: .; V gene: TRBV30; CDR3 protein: CAWSVSPAQYF; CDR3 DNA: TGTGCCTGGAGTGTAAGTCCAGCCCAGTACTTC
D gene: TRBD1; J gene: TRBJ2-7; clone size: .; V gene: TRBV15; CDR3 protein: CATSRDRGRYEQYF; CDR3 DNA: TGTGCCACCAGCCGGGACAGGGGGCGTTACGAGCAGTACTTC
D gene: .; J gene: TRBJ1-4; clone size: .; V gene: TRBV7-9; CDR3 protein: CASSLMSGEKLFF; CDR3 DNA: TGTGCCAGCAGCTTAATGTCTGGCGAAAAACTGTTTTTT
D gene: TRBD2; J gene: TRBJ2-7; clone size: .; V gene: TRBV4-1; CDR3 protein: CASSQVYGRANEQYF; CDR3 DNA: TGCGCCAGCAGCCAAGTTTACGGGAGGGCGAACGAGCAGTACTTC
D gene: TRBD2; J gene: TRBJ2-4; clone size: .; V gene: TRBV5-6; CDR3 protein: CASSWSGTSGNIQYF; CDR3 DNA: TGTGCCAGCAGCTGGTCCGGGACTAGCGGGAACATTCAGTACTTC
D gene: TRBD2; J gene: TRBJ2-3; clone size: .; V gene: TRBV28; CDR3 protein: CASSLGGGPHQDTQYF; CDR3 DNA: TGTGCCAGCAGTTTGGGCGGGGGGCCGCACCAGGATACGCAGTATTTT
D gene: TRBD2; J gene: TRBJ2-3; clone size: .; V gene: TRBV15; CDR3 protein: CATSGPGRGGLVDTQYF; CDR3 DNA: TGTGCCACCAGCGGCCCAGGTCGGGGGGGGCTGGTAGATACGCAGTATTTT
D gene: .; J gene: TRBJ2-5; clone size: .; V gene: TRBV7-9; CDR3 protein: CASSPHGGLETQYF; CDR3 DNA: TGTGCCAGCAGCCCACACGGGGGGCTAGAGACCCAGTACTTC
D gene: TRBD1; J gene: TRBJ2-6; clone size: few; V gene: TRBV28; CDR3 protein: CASSLGTGAGANVLTF; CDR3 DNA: TGTGCCAGCAGCCTGGGGACAGGGGCTGGGGCCAACGTCCTGACTTTC
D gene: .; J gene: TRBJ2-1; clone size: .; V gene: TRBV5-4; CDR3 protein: CASSGSSNNEQFF; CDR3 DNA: TGTGCCAGCAGCGGTAGCAGCAACAATGAGCAGTTCTTC
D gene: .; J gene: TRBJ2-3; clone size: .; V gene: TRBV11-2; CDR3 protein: CASSSNTDTQYF; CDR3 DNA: TGTGCCAGCAGCTCAAACACAGATACGCAGTATTTT
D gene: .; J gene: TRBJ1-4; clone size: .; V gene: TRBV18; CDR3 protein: CASSRQLNEKLFF; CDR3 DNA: TGTGCCAGCTCGAGACAGCTTAATGAAAAACTGTTTTTT
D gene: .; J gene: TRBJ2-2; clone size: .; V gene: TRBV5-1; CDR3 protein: CASSLPKGQILPNTGELFF; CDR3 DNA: TGCGCCAGCAGCTTGCCGAAAGGACAGATCCTACCGAACACCGGGGAGCTGTTTTTT
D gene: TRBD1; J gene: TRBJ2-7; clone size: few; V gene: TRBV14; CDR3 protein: CASSHPGTAKAYEQYF; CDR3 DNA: TGTGCCAGCAGCCACCCCGGGACAGCAAAGGCCTACGAGCAGTACTTC
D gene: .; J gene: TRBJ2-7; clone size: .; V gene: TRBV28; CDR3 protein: CASSSSFYEQYF; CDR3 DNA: TGTGCCAGCAGTTCTTCTTTCTACGAGCAGTACTTC
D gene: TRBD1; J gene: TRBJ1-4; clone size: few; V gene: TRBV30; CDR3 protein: CAWIDQGARETNEKLFF; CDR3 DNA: TGTGCCTGGATTGACCAGGGGGCGAGGGAAACTAATGAAAAACTGTTTTTT
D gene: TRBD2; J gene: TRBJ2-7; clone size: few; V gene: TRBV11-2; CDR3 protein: CASSLAGGTKEQYF; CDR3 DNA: TGTGCCAGCAGCTTAGCGGGGGGGACGAAAGAGCAGTACTTC
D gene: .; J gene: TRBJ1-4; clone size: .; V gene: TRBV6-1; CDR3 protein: CASSEGGDSTNEKLFF; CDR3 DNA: TGTGCCAGCAGTGAGGGGGGAGACTCAACTAATGAAAAACTGTTTTTT
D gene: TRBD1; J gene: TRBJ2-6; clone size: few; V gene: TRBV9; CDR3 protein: CASTSGQGIDSGANVLTF; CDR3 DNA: TGTGCCAGCACCTCGGGACAGGGGATCGACTCTGGGGCCAACGTCCTGACTTTC
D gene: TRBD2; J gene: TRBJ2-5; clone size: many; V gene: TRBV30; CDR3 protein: CAWSGGPQETQYF; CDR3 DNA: TGTGCCTGGTCGGGGGGACCACAAGAGACCCAGTACTTC
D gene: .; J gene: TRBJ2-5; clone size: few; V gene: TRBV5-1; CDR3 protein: CASSLIEGGETQYF; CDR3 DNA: TGCGCCAGCAGCTTGATTGAGGGTGGGGAGACCCAGTACTTC
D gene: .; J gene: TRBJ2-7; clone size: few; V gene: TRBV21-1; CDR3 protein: CASSKLPAGGSYEQYF; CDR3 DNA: TGTGCCAGCAGCAAATTGCCTGCGGGGGGCTCCTACGAGCAGTACTTC
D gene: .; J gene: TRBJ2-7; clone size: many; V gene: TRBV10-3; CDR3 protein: CAISVVSGEQYF; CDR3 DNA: TGTGCCATCAGTGTGGTGAGTGGCGAGCAGTACTTC
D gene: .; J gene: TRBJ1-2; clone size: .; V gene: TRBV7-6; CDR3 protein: CASSPQGNYGYTF; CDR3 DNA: TGTGCCAGCAGCCCTCAGGGGAACTATGGCTACACCTTC
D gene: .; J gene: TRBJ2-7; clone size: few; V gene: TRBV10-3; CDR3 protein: CASSPRRGEQYF; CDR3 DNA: TGTGCCAGCAGTCCCAGGAGGGGCGAGCAGTACTTC